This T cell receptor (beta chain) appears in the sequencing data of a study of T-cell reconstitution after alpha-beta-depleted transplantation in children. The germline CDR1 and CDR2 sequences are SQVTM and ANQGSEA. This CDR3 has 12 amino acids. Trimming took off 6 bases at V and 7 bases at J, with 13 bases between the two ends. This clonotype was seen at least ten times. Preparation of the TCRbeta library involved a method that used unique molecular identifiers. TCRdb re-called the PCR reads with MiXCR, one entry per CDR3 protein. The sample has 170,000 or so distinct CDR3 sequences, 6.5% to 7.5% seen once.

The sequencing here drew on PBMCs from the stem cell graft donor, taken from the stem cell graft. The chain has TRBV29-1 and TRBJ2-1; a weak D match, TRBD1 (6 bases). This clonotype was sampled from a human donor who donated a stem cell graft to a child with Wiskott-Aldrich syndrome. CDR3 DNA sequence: TGCAGCGTGGTGAAGGGGGTGAATGAGCAGTTCTTC. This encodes CSVVKGVNEQFF.